These 10 T cell receptor beta chains came from one sample sequenced in a study of blood T cell repertoires in COVID-19 (TCRdb year 2020). The method was the immunoSEQ multiplex PCR assay. This is the immuneACCESS table as TCRdb keeps it, with only in-frame sequences that have V and J called. A part of the clones is gone; compared with another copy, unresolved V genes explain less than half, and the rest is unexplained. This sample lists around 190,000 clones; 70% to 90% were detected once. The ten largest clones represent around 25% of the sample. The sequencing input was PBMCs or T cells enriched from blood (not recorded which). The receptors come from a woman aged 40 to 50 in a cohort exposed to, infected with or recovered from COVID-19 (not recorded which).

The chain joins TRBV11-3 to TRBJ2-7; tentative D call: TRBD2 (6 bases). With 5 bases removed from V and 2 bases from J, the gap between germline ends came to 13 bases. There are 14 residues in the CDR3. The germline CDR1 and CDR2 sequences are SGHNT and YENEEA. CDR3 region: CASSTPSDPYEQYF. The CDR3 DNA follows: TGTGCCAGCAGCACCCCTAGCGACCCCTACGAGCAGTACTTC.

V and J are TRBV11-3 and TRBJ1-2, with 7 bases fitting TRBD1. The CDR3 has 15 amino acids. Trimming removed 0 bases from V and 7 bases from J; junction bases left unmatched: 8. Germline CDR1 is SGHNT and CDR2 is YENEEA. CDR3 in amino acids: CASSLDPQGIGGYTF. CDR3 in DNA: TGTGCCAGCAGCTTAGATCCACAGGGGATAGGTGGCTACACCTTC.

The chain links TRBV6-5 to TRBJ2-4; a possible D gene is TRBD1 (6 bases). The V gene lost 2 bases and the J gene lost 2 bases, with 13 bases spanning the gap. Germline V gene data show CDR1 as MNHEY and CDR2 as SVGAGI. The CDR3 is made up of 16 amino acids. CDR3 region: CASSYGQGRPKNIQYF. CDR3 nucleotide sequence: TGTGCCAGCAGTTACGGGCAGGGGAGACCCAAAAACATTCAGTACTTC.

The chain employs TRBV28 and TRBJ1-2, with 8 bases that match TRBD1. Trimming at V came to 5 bases and at J to 2 bases, leaving 7 bases not matched to a gene. Germline V gene lookup returns CDR1 MDHEN and CDR2 SYDVKM. The CDR3 is made up of 15 amino acids. CDR3 residues: CASSPRDRLNYGYTF. The CDR3 region has the DNA TGTGCCAGCAGTCCCCGGGACAGGCTAAACTATGGCTACACCTTC.

The chain employs TRBV29-1 and TRBJ1-4, with 8 bases identical to TRBD1. CDR1 SQVTM and CDR2 ANQGSEA come from the germline V gene. Unmatched junction bases numbered 9, after V lost 1 base and J lost 8 bases. The CDR3 contains 15 residues. CDR3 in DNA: TGCAGCGTTGAAGGTCAAGGACAGGGTTGGGAAAAACTGTTTTTT. Its protein product is CSVEGQGQGWEKLFF.

The V and J genes are TRBV6-5 and TRBJ2-2; D is possibly TRBD1 (6 bases). The germline gives CDR1 MNHEY, CDR2 SVGAGI. Between the trimmed V and J ends, which lost 0 bases and 6 bases, there was a span of 8 bases. The CDR3 spans 14 residues. Written as DNA, the CDR3 is TGTGCCAGCAGTTACTCAGGGGGAGCCGGGGAGCTGTTTTTT. It codes for CASSYSGGAGELFF.

The chain combines TRBV9 with TRBJ2-1; 9 bases map to TRBD2. The CDR3 is made up of 13 amino acids. Looked up from germline, CDR1 is SGDLS and CDR2 is YYNGEE. V lost 4 bases, J lost 10 bases, and 6 bases stayed unmatched. In nucleotides, the CDR3 is TGTGCCAGCAGCCCTCCGACTAGCGGAGAGCAGTTCTTC. Translating it yields CASSPPTSGEQFF.

This clone is a singleton in its sample. The CDR3 protein is CASSSEASSGRYEQFF. In nucleotides, the CDR3 is TGTGCCAGCAGCTCGGAAGCGTCTAGCGGGAGGTATGAGCAGTTCTTC. The V call is TRBV7-2, the J call TRBJ2-1, with 11 bases lining up with TRBD2. After removal of 4 bases from V and 8 bases from J, the junction contained 10 bases not matched to a gene. CDR3 length equals 16 residues. Germline-derived CDR1 and CDR2 are SGHTA and FQGNSA.

Only one count was recorded for this clone. J is TRBJ2-7 and V is TRBV19, with D possibly matching TRBD1 (6 bases). V gave up 3 bases and J gave up 0 bases, with 18 bases separating them. CDR1 is LNHDA and CDR2 is SQIVND in the germline V gene (reference sequence). The CDR3 extends over 17 amino acids. DNA for the CDR3: TGTGCCAGTAGTATTGTGGGACAAGGTCCCCGCTCCTACGAGCAGTACTTC. This gives the protein CASSIVGQGPRSYEQYF.

The rearrangement joins TRBV6-5 to TRBJ2-1; D call uncertain. Germline assignment: CDR1 MNHEY and CDR2 SVGAGI. The ends were cut back, 0 bases at V and 7 bases at J, with 7 bases in the middle. The CDR3 covers 13 residues. The CDR3 loop is CASSYSIENEQFF. CDR3 DNA sequence: TGTGCCAGCAGTTACTCGATTGAGAATGAGCAGTTCTTC.